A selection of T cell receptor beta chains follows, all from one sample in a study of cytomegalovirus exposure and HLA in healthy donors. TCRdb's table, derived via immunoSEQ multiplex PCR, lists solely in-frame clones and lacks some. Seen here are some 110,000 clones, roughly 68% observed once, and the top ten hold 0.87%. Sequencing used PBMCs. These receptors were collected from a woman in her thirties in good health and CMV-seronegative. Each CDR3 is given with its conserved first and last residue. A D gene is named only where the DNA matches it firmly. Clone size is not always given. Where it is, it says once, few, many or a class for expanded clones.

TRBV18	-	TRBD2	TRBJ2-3	TGTGCCAGCTCACCGCTGGGAGGGACAGATACGCAGTATTTT	CASSPLGGTDTQYF
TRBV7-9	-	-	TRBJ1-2	TGTGCCAGCAGCTTAACCGACAGCTATGGCTACACCTTC	CASSLTDSYGYTF
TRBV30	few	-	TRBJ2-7	TGTGCCTGGAGTGCCCTGTACGAGCAGTACTTC	CAWSALYEQYF
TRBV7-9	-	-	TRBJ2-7	TGTGCCAGCAGTCCTGAGACAGGTAACTCCTACGAGCAGTACTTC	CASSPETGNSYEQYF
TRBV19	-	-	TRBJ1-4	TGTGCCAGTAGTACCTCGGGGGCTAATGAAAAACTGTTTTTT	CASSTSGANEKLFF
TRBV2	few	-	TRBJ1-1	TGTGCCATAGGAGAGGACAGGAACACTGAAGCTTTCTTT	CAIGEDRNTEAFF
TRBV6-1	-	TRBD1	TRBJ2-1	TGTGCCGCGGCGGGACAGGGTTATCAGCAGTTCTTC	CAAAGQGYQQFF
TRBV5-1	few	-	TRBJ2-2	TGCGCCAGCAGCTTGTCTTCAGCGACCGGGGAGCTGTTTTTT	CASSLSSATGELFF
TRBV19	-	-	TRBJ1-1	TGTGCCAGTTGGACGGGGAACTCTGAAGCTTTCTTT	CASWTGNSEAFF
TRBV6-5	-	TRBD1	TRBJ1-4	TGTGCCAGCACCGGACAGGGGACGGGTGAAAAACTGTTTTTT	CASTGQGTGEKLFF
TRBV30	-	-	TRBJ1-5	TGTGCCTGGAACGAGGGAGGCAATCAGCCCCAGCATTTT	CAWNEGGNQPQHF
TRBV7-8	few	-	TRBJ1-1	TGTGCCAGCAGCTTAGACCGAGGGAGCACTGAAGCTTTCTTT	CASSLDRGSTEAFF
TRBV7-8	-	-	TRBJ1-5	TGTGCCAGCAGCCTAGCCGCGGGGGGCAATCAGCCCCAGCATTTT	CASSLAAGGNQPQHF
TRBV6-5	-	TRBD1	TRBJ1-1	TGTGCCAGCACCGCGGACAGGGCCAACACTGAAGCTTTCTTT	CASTADRANTEAFF
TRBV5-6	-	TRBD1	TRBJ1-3	TGTGCCAGCAGCCGAGAGACAGGGGGCAAGTACACCATATATTTT	CASSRETGGKYTIYF
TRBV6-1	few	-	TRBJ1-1	TGTGCCAGCAGTGACCGTTTAACTGAAGCTTTCTTT	CASSDRLTEAFF
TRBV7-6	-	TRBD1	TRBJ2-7	TGTGCCAGCACCCCTTGGGCCGGGACAGGGATTAACGAGCAGTACTTC	CASTPWAGTGINEQYF
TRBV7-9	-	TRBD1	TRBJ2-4	TGTGCCAGCAGCCCACCCAGACAGGGGGCCTTGGACATTCAGTACTTC	CASSPPRQGALDIQYF
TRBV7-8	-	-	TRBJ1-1	TGTGCCAGCAGCTTAGGGCACGGGGACACTGAAGCTTTCTTT	CASSLGHGDTEAFF
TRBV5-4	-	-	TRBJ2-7	TGTGCCAGCAGCTTTGGTGGAGTCAACGAGCAGTACTTC	CASSFGGVNEQYF
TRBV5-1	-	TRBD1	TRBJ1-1	TGCGCCAGCAGCTTCCGACAGGGGAACACTGAAGCTTTCTTT	CASSFRQGNTEAFF
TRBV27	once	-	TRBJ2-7	TGTGCCAGCAGTTTGAGGACACCCTCTCTCGAGCAGTACTTC	CASSLRTPSLEQYF
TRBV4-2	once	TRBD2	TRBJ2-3	TGTGCCAGCAGGGGACAGCCGGGACTAGCGGGAGCAGCGGATACGCAGTATTTT	CASRGQPGLAGAADTQYF
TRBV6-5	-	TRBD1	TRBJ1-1	TGTGCCAGCAGTTACTCATCCCTGGACAGGGACACTGAAGCTTTCTTT	CASSYSSLDRDTEAFF